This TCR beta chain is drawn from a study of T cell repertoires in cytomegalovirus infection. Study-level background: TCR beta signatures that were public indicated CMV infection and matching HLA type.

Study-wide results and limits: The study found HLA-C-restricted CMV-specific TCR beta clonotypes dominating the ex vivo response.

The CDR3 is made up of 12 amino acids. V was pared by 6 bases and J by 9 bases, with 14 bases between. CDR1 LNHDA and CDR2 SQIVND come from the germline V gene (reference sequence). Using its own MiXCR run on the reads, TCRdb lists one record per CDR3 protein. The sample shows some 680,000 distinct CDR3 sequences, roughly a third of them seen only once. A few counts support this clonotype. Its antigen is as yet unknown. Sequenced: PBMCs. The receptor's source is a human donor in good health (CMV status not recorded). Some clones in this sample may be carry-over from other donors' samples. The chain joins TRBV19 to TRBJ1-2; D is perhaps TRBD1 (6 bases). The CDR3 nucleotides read TGTGCCAGTAGAAACAGGGAACTGAGCTACACCTTC. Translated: CASRNRELSYTF.